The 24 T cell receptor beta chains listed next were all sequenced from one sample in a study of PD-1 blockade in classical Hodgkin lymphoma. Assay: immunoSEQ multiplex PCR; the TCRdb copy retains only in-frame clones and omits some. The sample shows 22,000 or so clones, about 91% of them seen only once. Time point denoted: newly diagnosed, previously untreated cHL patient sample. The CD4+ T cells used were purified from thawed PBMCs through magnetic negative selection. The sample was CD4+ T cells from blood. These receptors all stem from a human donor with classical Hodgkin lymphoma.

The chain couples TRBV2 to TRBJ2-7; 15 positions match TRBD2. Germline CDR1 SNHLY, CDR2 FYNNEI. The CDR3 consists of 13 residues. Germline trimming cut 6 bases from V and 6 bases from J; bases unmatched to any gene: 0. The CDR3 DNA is TGTGCCAGCAGGGGACTAGCGGGAGGCGAGCAGTACTTC. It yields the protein CASRGLAGGEQYF.

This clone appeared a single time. CDR3 DNA sequence: TGTGCCAGCAGTTACAGAGACGGCTACGAGCAGTACTTC. Its translation is CASSYRDGYEQYF. The chain is built from TRBV6-6 and TRBJ2-7; D remains ambiguous. Germline lookup yields CDR1 MNHNY and CDR2 SVGAGI (reference sequence). Trimming removed 2 bases from V and 3 bases from J, with 8 bases in between. The CDR3 is 13 amino acids.

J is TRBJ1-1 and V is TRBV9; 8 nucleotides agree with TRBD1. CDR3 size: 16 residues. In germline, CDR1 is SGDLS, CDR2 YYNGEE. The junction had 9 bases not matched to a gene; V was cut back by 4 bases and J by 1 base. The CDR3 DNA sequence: TGTGCCAGCAGCCCCGGGACAGGAGAACGGAACACTGAAGCTTTCTTT. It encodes CASSPGTGERNTEAFF.

This chain's CDR3 is CASTGDELLGGELFF. The DNA for the CDR3 is TGTGCCAGTACAGGGGACGAATTACTTGGCGGGGAGCTGTTTTTT. The chain combines TRBV19 with TRBJ2-2; tentatively, D is TRBD1 (6 bases). V lost 7 bases and J 7 bases, leaving 19 bases between the germline ends. The germline V gene has CDR1 LNHDA and CDR2 SQIVND (reference sequence). The CDR3 has 15 residues.

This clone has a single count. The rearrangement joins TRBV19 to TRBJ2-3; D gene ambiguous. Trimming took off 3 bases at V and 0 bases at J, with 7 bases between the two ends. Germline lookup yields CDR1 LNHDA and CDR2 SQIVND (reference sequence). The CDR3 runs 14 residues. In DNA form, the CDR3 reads TGTGCCAGTAGTATCGATGCGAGCACAGATACGCAGTATTTT. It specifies CASSIDASTDTQYF. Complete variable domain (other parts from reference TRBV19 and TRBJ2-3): DGGITQSPKYLFRKEGQNVTLSCEQNLNHDAMYWYRQDPGQGLRLIYYSQIVNDFQKGDIAEGYSVSREKKESFPLTVTSAQKNPTAFYLCASSIDASTDTQYFGPGTRLTVL.

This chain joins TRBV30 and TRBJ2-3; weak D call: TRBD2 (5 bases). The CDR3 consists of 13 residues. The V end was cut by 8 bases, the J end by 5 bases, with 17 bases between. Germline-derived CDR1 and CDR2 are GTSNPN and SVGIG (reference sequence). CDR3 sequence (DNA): TGTGCCCGAGCGGCTACGAGTGGAGATACGCAGTATTTT. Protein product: CARAATSGDTQYF.

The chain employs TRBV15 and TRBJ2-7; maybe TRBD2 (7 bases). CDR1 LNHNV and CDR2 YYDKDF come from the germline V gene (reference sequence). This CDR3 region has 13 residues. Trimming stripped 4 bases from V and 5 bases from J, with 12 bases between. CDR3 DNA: TGTGCCACCAGCAAAGGGGGAGGGGACGAGCAGTACTTC. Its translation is CATSKGGGDEQYF.

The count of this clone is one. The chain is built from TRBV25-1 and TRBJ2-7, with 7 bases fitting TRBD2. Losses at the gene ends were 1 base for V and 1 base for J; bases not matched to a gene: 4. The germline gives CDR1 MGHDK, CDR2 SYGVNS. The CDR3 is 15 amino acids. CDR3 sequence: CASSESGLPSYEQYF. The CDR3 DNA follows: TGTGCCAGCAGTGAATCGGGACTACCTTCCTACGAGCAGTACTTC.

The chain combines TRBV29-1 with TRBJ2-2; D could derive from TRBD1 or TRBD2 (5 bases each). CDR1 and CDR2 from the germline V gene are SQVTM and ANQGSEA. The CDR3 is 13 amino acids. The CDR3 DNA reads TGCATTTCCCTAGGGGACCACACCGGGGAGCTGTTTTTT. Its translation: CISLGDHTGELFF.

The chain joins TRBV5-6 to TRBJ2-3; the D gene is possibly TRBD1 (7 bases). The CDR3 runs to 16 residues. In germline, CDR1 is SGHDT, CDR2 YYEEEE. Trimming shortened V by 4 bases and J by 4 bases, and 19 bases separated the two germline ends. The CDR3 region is CASSKQTGWGADTQYF. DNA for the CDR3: TGTGCCAGCAGCAAACAGACAGGGTGGGGGGCAGATACGCAGTATTTT.

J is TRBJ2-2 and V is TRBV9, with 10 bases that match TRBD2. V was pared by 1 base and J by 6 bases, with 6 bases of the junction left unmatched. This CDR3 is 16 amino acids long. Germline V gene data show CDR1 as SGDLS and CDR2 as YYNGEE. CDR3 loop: CASSVTAGGWSGELFF. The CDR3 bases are TGTGCCAGCAGCGTAACAGCGGGAGGGTGGTCCGGGGAGCTGTTTTTT.

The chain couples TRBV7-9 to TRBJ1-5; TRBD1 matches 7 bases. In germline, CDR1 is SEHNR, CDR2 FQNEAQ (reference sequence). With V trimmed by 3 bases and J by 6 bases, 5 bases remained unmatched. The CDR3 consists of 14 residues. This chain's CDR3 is CASSFDREGQPQHF. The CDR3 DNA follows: TGTGCCAGCAGCTTCGACAGGGAGGGTCAGCCCCAGCATTTT.

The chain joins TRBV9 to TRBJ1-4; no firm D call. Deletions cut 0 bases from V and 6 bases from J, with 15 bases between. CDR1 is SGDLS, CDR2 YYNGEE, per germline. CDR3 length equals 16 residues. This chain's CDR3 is CASSVGIGNGDEKLFF. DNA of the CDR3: TGTGCCAGCAGCGTAGGGATAGGGAACGGGGATGAAAAACTGTTTTTT.

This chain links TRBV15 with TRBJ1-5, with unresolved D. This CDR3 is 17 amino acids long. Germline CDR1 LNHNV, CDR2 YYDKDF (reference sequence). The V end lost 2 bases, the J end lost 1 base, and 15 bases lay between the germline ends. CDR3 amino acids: CATSRSGPTGSNQPQHF. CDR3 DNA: TGTGCCACCAGCAGATCCGGGCCTACGGGGAGCAATCAGCCCCAGCATTTT.

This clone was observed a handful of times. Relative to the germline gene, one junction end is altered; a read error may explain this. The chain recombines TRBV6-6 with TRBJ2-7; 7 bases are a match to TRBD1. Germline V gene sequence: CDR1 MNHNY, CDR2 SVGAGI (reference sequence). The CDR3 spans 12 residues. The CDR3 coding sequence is TGTGCCAGCAGTTACAACCGACAGGGTGAGGACTTC. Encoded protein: CASSYNRQGEDF.

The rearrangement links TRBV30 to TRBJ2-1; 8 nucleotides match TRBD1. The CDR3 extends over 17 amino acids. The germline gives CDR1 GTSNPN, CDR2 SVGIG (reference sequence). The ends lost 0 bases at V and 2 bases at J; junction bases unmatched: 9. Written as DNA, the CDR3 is TGTGCCTGGAGTGTACGGGTGGGGACAGGAACCTACAATGAGCAGTTCTTC. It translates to CAWSVRVGTGTYNEQFF.

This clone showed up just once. The CDR3 reads CASSRRMNPTGDTEAFF. As DNA, the CDR3 is TGTGCCAGCAGTCGTAGGATGAACCCGACAGGGGACACTGAAGCTTTCTTT. V is TRBV11-2 and J is TRBJ1-1; TRBD1 matches at 8 bases. The CDR3 extends over 17 amino acids. The trim removed 6 bases at V and 3 bases at J, leaving 15 bases unmatched. In germline, CDR1 is SGHAT, CDR2 FQNNGV.

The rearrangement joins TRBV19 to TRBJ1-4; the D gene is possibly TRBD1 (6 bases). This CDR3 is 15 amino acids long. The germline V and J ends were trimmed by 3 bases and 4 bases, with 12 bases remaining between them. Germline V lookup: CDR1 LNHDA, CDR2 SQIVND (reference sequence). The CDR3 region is CASSIWGAGNEKLFF. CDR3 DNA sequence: TGTGCCAGTAGTATTTGGGGGGCAGGTAATGAAAAACTGTTTTTT.

In DNA form, the CDR3 reads TGTGCCAGCAGCCAAAGACTAGCGGCCGCCTACGAGCAGTACTTC. Its translation is CASSQRLAAAYEQYF. This sequence joins TRBV14 and TRBJ2-7; 9 bases match TRBD2. V lost 2 bases and J lost 2; bases outside the gene matches: 4. This CDR3 is 15 amino acids long. Germline-derived CDR1 and CDR2 are SGHDN and FVKESK.

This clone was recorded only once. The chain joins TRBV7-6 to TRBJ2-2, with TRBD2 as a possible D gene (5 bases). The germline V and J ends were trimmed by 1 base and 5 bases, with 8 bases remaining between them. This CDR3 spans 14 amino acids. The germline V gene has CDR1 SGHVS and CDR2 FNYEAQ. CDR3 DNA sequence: TGTGCCAGCAGCTTAGGAGGGCCGACCGGGGAGCTGTTTTTT. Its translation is CASSLGGPTGELFF.

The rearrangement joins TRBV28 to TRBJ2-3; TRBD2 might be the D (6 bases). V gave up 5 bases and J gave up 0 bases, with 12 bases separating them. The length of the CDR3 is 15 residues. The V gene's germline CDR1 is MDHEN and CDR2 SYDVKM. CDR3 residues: CASSSRRGSTDTQYF. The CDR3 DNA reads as TGTGCCAGCAGTAGCCGGCGGGGAAGCACAGATACGCAGTATTTT.

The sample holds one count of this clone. The DNA for the CDR3 is TGTGCCAGTAGCAGCCAGATCTTAAGCTCCTACGAGCAGTACTTC. Residues: CASSSQILSSYEQYF. The V call is TRBV19, the J call TRBJ2-7; D ambiguous. CDR1 is LNHDA, CDR2 SQIVND, per germline (reference sequence). The CDR3 has 15 residues. V was trimmed by 6 bases and J by 0 bases, leaving 15 bases between them.

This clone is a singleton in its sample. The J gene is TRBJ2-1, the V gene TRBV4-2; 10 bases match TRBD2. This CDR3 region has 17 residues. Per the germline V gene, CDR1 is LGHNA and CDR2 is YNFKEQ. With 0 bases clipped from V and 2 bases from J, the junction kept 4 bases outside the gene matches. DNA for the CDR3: TGTGCCAGCAGCCAAGAAAGGCTAGCGGGAGCCTACAATGAGCAGTTCTTC. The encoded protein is CASSQERLAGAYNEQFF.

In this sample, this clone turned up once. In DNA, the CDR3 is TGTGCCAGCAGTTTTGCCAGGGGCGCGGAGACCCAGTACTTC. Translating gives CASSFARGAETQYF. The gene calls are TRBV27 and TRBJ2-5, with D possibly matching TRBD1 (6 bases). CDR1 and CDR2 (germline): MNHEY, SMNVEV (reference sequence). With 3 bases removed from V and 5 bases from J, the gap between germline ends came to 13 bases. The CDR3 sequence is 14 residues long.